These 20 T cell receptor beta chains were sequenced from one sample in a study of blood T cell repertoires in COVID-19 (dated by TCRdb to 2020 to 2022). Library prep was done by the immunoSEQ multiplex PCR assay. TCRdb mirrors the immuneACCESS table, restricted to in-frame sequences. Some clones are absent from its copies; in checked studies, under half trace to an unresolved V gene, and the reason for the others is unknown. This sample gives fewer than 200,000 clones in total; around four fifths of them show up just once. The ten top clones hold 3.6% of the sample. Sequencing was carried out using PBMCs or T cells enriched from blood (not recorded which). The source is a woman in her 50s in a cohort exposed to, infected with or recovered from COVID-19 (not recorded which).

This chain links TRBV3-1 (or the pseudogene TRBV3-2) with TRBJ2-5; 11 positions match TRBD2. This CDR3 has 16 amino acids. CDR1 LGHDT and CDR2 YNNKEL come from the germline V gene (reference sequence). The V segment lost 1 base and the J segment 7 bases; nucleotides outside the gene matches: 8. The CDR3 here is CASSQGTSGGPGTQYF. The CDR3 DNA follows: TGTGCCAGCAGCCAAGGAACTAGCGGGGGCCCGGGGACCCAGTACTTC.

In its sample, this clone was seen once. V is TRBV9 and J is TRBJ2-3, with 8 bases matching TRBD2. With 4 bases clipped from V and 2 bases from J, the junction kept 12 bases outside the gene matches. The CDR3 runs to 17 residues. Germline V lookup: CDR1 SGDLS, CDR2 YYNGEE. The CDR3 protein is CASSPQIAGSATDTQYF. The CDR3 DNA reads as TGTGCCAGCAGCCCCCAAATAGCGGGATCCGCCACAGATACGCAGTATTTT.

This clone was picked up a small number of times. J is TRBJ1-1 and V is TRBV2, with a weak D call TRBD1 (6 bases). CDR1 is SNHLY and CDR2 is FYNNEI in the germline V gene. The CDR3 has 13 residues. V lost 4 bases and J 4 bases, leaving 10 bases between the germline ends. The chain's CDR3 is CASSVQGITEAFF. The CDR3 coding sequence is TGTGCCAGCAGTGTCCAGGGGATCACTGAAGCTTTCTTT.

This chain joins TRBV9 and TRBJ1-3; 7 positions match TRBD1. The CDR3 has 17 residues. The trim removed 0 bases at V and 1 base at J, leaving 7 bases unmatched. CDR1 and CDR2 from the germline V gene are SGDLS and YYNGEE. CDR3 coding DNA: TGTGCCAGCAGCGTAGTAGACAGGGCTGCGTCTGGAAACACCATATATTTT. Translation: CASSVVDRAASGNTIYF.

This sequence joins TRBV7-2 and TRBJ1-2; no definite D call. Trimming took off 3 bases at V and 8 bases at J, with 13 bases between the two ends. This CDR3 is built from 13 residues. CDR1 SGHTA and CDR2 FQGNSA come from the germline V gene. CDR3 region: CASSFRGGRGYTF. As DNA, the CDR3 is TGTGCCAGCAGCTTCCGGGGAGGGCGAGGCTACACCTTC.

Here the CDR3 DNA reads TGTGCCCTGATACTTATAGACAGGGGATCCCCCTACGAGCAGTACTTC. Translating gives CALILIDRGSPYEQYF. V and J are TRBV21-1 and TRBJ2-7; TRBD1, as called in the table, went unchecked against the DNA. TRBV21-1 is shown as a pseudogene. This CDR3 has 16 residues.

The chain links TRBV10-3 to TRBJ2-7, with D possibly TRBD1 on 5 matching bases. There are 15 residues in the CDR3. Germline V gene data show CDR1 as ENHRY and CDR2 as SYGVKD. Trimming cost V 0 bases and J 1 base, with 10 bases left between them. Here the CDR3 reads CAISESRQGSYEQYF. The CDR3 nucleotides read TGTGCCATCAGTGAGTCTAGGCAGGGATCCTACGAGCAGTACTTC.

This chain joins TRBV7-6 and TRBJ2-7; the match to TRBD2 covers 7 bases. This CDR3 spans 16 amino acids. Trimming at V came to 1 base and at J to 0 bases, leaving 6 bases not matched to a gene. Germline lookup yields CDR1 SGHVS and CDR2 FNYEAQ. As DNA, the CDR3 is TGTGCCAGCAGCTTAGTATCGTCGGGAGGCTCCTACGAGCAGTACTTC. The encoded protein is CASSLVSSGGSYEQYF.

This chain connects TRBV25-1 to TRBJ1-1; D possibly corresponds to TRBD1 (5 bases). Deletions cut 6 bases from V and 6 bases from J, with 11 bases between. The CDR3 consists of 12 residues. Germline lookup yields CDR1 MGHDK and CDR2 SYGVNS. For the CDR3, the DNA is TGTGCCAGCAGCTCCTGGGGCGCTGAAGCTTTCTTT. Translating gives CASSSWGAEAFF. Variable domain in full (rest from reference TRBV25-1 and TRBJ1-1): EADIYQTPRYLVIGTGKKITLECSQTMGHDKMYWYQQDPGMELHLIHYSYGVNSTEKGDLSSESTVSRIRTEHFPLTLESARPSHTSQYLCASSSWGAEAFFGQGTRLTVV.

This chain uses TRBV15 with TRBJ2-2; D may be TRBD1 (6 bases). The germline gives CDR1 LNHNV, CDR2 YYDKDF (reference sequence). The ends were cut back, 5 bases at V and 6 bases at J, with 10 bases in the middle. This CDR3 region has 13 residues. CDR3 DNA sequence: TGTGCCACCAGCGCACAGGGACCCGGGGAGCTGTTTTTT. Amino acids: CATSAQGPGELFF.

J is TRBJ2-2 and V is TRBV2, with 9 nucleotides matching TRBD1. This CDR3 has 17 amino acids. The ends lost 5 bases at V and 2 bases at J; junction bases unmatched: 9. Germline values: CDR1 SNHLY, CDR2 FYNNEI. The CDR3 DNA reads as TGTGCCAGCAGTAGAAGCCACAGGGGGCCTAACACCGGGGAGCTGTTTTTT. Encoded protein: CASSRSHRGPNTGELFF.

This clone was seen only once. The chain is built from TRBV4-3 and TRBJ1-1; D might be TRBD1 (5 bases). The CDR3 consists of 15 residues. Germline CDR1 is LGHNA and CDR2 is YSLEER. Trimming cost V 6 bases and J 1 base, with 15 bases left between them. CDR3 protein: CASRLTSQANTEAFF. As DNA, the CDR3 is TGCGCCAGCAGGTTGACTTCACAGGCGAACACTGAAGCTTTCTTT.

A note on this clone: This sample also contains other DNA sequences that code for the same CDR3. The chain links TRBV7-2 to TRBJ1-2; TRBD1 might be the D (5 bases). Germline-derived CDR1 and CDR2 are SGHTA and FQGNSA. The CDR3 extends over 14 amino acids. Between the trimmed V and J ends, which lost 5 bases and 1 base, there was a span of 11 bases. CDR3 coding DNA: TGTGCCAGCAGCCCCCTCGGGGGTAACTATGGCTACACCTTC. Its translation: CASSPLGGNYGYTF.

The chain uses TRBV11-3 and TRBJ2-5; 8 nucleotides line up with TRBD2. Germline V gene data show CDR1 as SGHNT and CDR2 as YENEEA. V dropped 5 bases and J dropped 4; count of bases not matched to a gene: 6. The CDR3 sequence is 14 residues long. CDR3 sequence: CASSPRGGRETQYF. The CDR3 nucleotides are TGTGCCAGCAGCCCCCGGGGGGGGCGAGAGACCCAGTACTTC.

This sequence joins TRBV7-9 and TRBJ2-7; D might be TRBD2 (6 bases). The CDR3 runs to 12 residues. V was cut by 5 bases and J by 8 bases, with 13 bases left in between. From germline, CDR1 is SEHNR and CDR2 FQNEAQ (reference sequence). The CDR3 bases are TGTGCCAGCAGCGAGAGCGGAGGGAAGCAGTACTTC. Its translation is CASSESGGKQYF.

This chain joins TRBV3-1 (or the pseudogene TRBV3-2) and TRBJ2-3; 10 nucleotides align to TRBD2. The CDR3 extends over 16 amino acids. Germline V gene lookup returns CDR1 LGHDT and CDR2 YNNKEL (reference sequence). V dropped 0 bases and J dropped 4; count of bases not matched to a gene: 4. The DNA of the CDR3 is TGTGCCAGCAGCCAAGATCGACTAGCGGGCGCAGATACGCAGTATTTT. Residues: CASSQDRLAGADTQYF.

Comment on this clone: An end of the junction does not agree with germline; a read error may underlie this. The chain carries TRBV6-4 and TRBJ2-2, with 7 bases lining up with TRBD1. CDR1 is MRHNA and CDR2 is SNTAGT in the germline V gene. This CDR3 is built from 13 residues. This CDR3 reads CASSDGTAGELFF. The DNA for the CDR3 is TGTGCCAGCAGTGACGGGACAGCCGGTGAGCTGTTTTTT.

This rearrangement joins TRBV9 to TRBJ2-5; tentatively, D is TRBD2 (5 bases). CDR3 length: 12 residues. The V end was cut by 4 bases, the J end by 1 base, with 5 bases between. Looked up from germline, CDR1 is SGDLS and CDR2 is YYNGEE. The CDR3 protein is CASSRGQETQYF. The CDR3 region has the DNA TGTGCCAGCAGCCGGGGCCAAGAGACCCAGTACTTC.

The J gene is TRBJ1-4, the V gene TRBV2, with D unclear. This CDR3 has 14 residues. The V gene's germline CDR1 is SNHLY and CDR2 FYNNEI. Trimming cost V 6 bases and J 0 bases, with 8 bases left between them. CDR3 in amino acids: CASSGEATNEKLFF. The CDR3 DNA reads as TGTGCCAGCAGCGGGGAAGCAACTAATGAAAAACTGTTTTTT.

The CDR3 bases are TGTGCCAGCAGTGCAAAACGGACCGGGACAGGGGGTCTGGGACAGCCCCAGCATTTT. As protein: CASSAKRTGTGGLGQPQHF. The chain recombines TRBV6-2 or TRBV6-3 with TRBJ1-5; TRBD1 matches at 11 bases. This CDR3 contains 19 residues. V was pared by 5 bases and J by 7 bases, with 19 bases of the junction left unmatched. Germline V gene lookup returns CDR1 MNHEY and CDR2 SVGEGT.